This T cell receptor (beta chain) came from a study of monozygotic twins with cystic fibrosis (dated by TCRdb to 2020 to 2022). Notes on the research overall: Barcoded libraries were made from three micrograms of fragmented DNA using approximately 15 PCR cycles. Data for three of the twin pairs had been reported previously in another context. Made up mostly of children and adolescents, the cohort included ten female and six male twin pairs ranging in age from about 2.0 to 36.4 years, with a median of about 9.1 years. On the day of blood sampling, twins were ranked among 850 to 1,300 cohort participants for weight-for-height and for FEVPerc (FEV1 disease centile). TCR beta repertoires were compared within and between 16 monozygotic twin pairs with cystic fibrosis so that genetic influence on V and J gene usage could be assessed.

On this clone: Its specific antigen is unknown. No base-level quality is on record; no much larger clone is a single base apart.

The twin pairs came from the European Cystic Fibrosis Twin and Sibling Study Cohort, a cohort that recruited patients from over a hundred CF clinics across 14 European countries. Zygosity and CFTR genotype were verified in-house, and zygosity was tested by multiplex PCR of nine short tandem repeat loci. Peripheral blood was sampled from each twin, and clinical parameters were recorded on the day of blood sampling. Phenol/chloroform extraction was used to isolate genomic DNA from peripheral blood cells, and the DNA was then kept in TE buffer at 4 degrees C. TCR beta CDR3 regions were amplified by multiplex PCR with the immunoSEQ immune profiling system according to the manufacturer's instructions. Sequencing was performed on an Illumina NextSeq system. The paper's processing steps were these. Sequence data were processed on the immunoSEQ Analyzer platform, and clonality was calculated as the square root of Simpson's index of productive rearrangements. V and J usage similarity was measured by Jensen-Shannon distance, and CDR3 generation probabilities were computed with OLGA. The researchers looked up shared CDR3 sequences in the immuneACCESS database (August 2020) and in VDJdb (December 2020). TCRdb carries this immuneACCESS record with in-frame sequences only. Its versions omit some clonotypes, under half of them owing to an unresolved V gene in the studies checked, with the rest unexplained. V and J calls and clone size follow that table, whereas D and trimming were derived from the DNA. In this sample the table shows over 20,000 clones, about 97% of which occur a single time. The top ten constitute 0.12% to 0.15% of the sample.

Study-wide findings and limitations: Simpson clonality was generally low (median around 0.0095), suggesting a naive-dominated repertoire, with higher clonality in the most severely affected patients. The greatest similarity to the co-twin was observed for V gene usage in 13 of 16 pairs and for J usage in 8 of 16 pairs, which suggested genetic constraints. Nucleotide-identical clonotype sharing was significantly higher within monozygotic CF twin pairs than between unrelated CF individuals (P = 0.000026, Mann-Whitney). Only a small cohort was studied, and no association of shared CDR3 numbers with age, concordance or disease severity was found.

CDR1 SGDLS and CDR2 YYNGEE were looked up in the germline V gene. Cut back by 4 bases and 2 bases, the V and J ends lie 16 bases apart. Including the terminal cysteine and phenylalanine, the CDR3 comprises 15 residues. Only CDR3 DNA remains: 45 bases, in frame from the first base. This chain is built from TRBV9 and TRBJ2-7, with a tentative D gene TRBD1 over 5 matching bases. The sample comprised blood. This sequence originates from a girl under 18 with cystic fibrosis. The nucleotides are TGTGCCAGCAGCCCTCGACAGCACCTCGCCTACGAGCAGTACTTC. This yields the protein CASSPRQHLAYEQYF. Beyond the CDR3, the reference TRBV9 and TRBJ2-7 genes provide the residues; the full variable domain reads: DSGVTQTPKHLITATGQRVTLRCSPRSGDLSVYWYQQSLDQGLQFLIQYYNGEERAKGNILERFSAQQFPDLHSELNLSSLELGDSALYFCASSPRQHLAYEQYFGPGTRLTVT.